The clone carrying this T cell receptor beta chain appeared a few times. Relative to the germline gene, one junction end is altered; a read error may explain this. Each CDR3 protein gets one entry after TCRdb re-called the RACE reads with MiXCR. The data show approximately 260,000 distinct CDR3 sequences, 7.7% seen once. This sample stems from a study of human T cells and chemical hapten exposure. Overall study context: Patches with 0.01% DPC went on the upper back, and the tests were read at 6 days.

Noted time point: pre-sensitization, week 0. Treatment specified: therapeutic diphenylcyclopropenone sensitization with weekly scalp DPC. The CDR3 length is 12 residues. Per germline, CDR1 SQVTM and CDR2 ANQGSEA. Sequenced material: whole blood, taken in connection with sensitization to the hapten diphenylcyclopropenone (DPC). This receptor was obtained from a man between 18 and 29 years old with alopecia areata. Some clones in this sample may be carry-over from other donors' samples. J is TRBJ2-3 and V is TRBV29-1; D remains unclear. The CDR3 DNA is TGCAGCGTTGAGTTCCCATCAATCGGTTGGGCCTTT. It encodes CSVEFPSIGWAF.